The 5 T cell receptor beta chains below all came from one sample that was sequenced in a study of blood T cells in healthy people across ages. A sample-barcoded 5' primer and a J-beta primer mix were used in a second PCR of roughly 7 to 12 cycles. One entry per CDR3 protein results from TCRdb running MiXCR on the 5' RACE reads. The sample has roughly 680,000 distinct CDR3 sequences; about 50% are singletons. The sequencing input was blood. These receptors all come from an elderly woman in good health.

There are a few counts of this clonotype. This chain connects TRBV4-2 to TRBJ2-7; maybe TRBD1 (5 bases). Germline V gives CDR1 LGHNA, CDR2 YNFKEQ. This CDR3 region has 15 residues. The V end was cut by 0 bases, the J end by 0 bases, with 9 bases between. CDR3 in DNA: TGTGCCAGCAGCCAAGATGGCAGGGCCTCCTACGAGCAGTACTTC. Encoded protein: CASSQDGRASYEQYF.

This clonotype came up many times. J is TRBJ2-1 and V is TRBV29-1; D not resolved. The CDR3 spans 10 residues. Germline V lookup: CDR1 SQVTM, CDR2 ANQGSEA. Trimming pared 7 bases from V and 7 bases from J, leaving 8 bases between. The CDR3 reads CSAGQNEQFF. CDR3 sequence (DNA): TGCAGCGCCGGTCAGAATGAGCAGTTCTTC.

Note on this clonotype: A much larger clone differs by one base, so this may be a read error. This chain uses TRBV20-1 with TRBJ2-4; D uncertain. V lost 3 bases, J lost 2 bases, and 17 bases lay in between. The CDR3 has 16 residues. Germline lookup yields CDR1 DFQATT and CDR2 SNEGSKA (reference sequence). The CDR3 coding sequence is TGCAGTGCTAGGGCTCCCCAACGAGTTACCAAAAACATTCAGTACTTC. The encoded protein is CSARAPQRVTKNIQYF.

Ten or more counts support this clonotype. The V and J genes are TRBV28 and TRBJ2-5; 9 positions match TRBD1. Losses at the gene ends were 6 bases for V and 6 bases for J; bases not matched to a gene: 5. The V gene's germline CDR1 is MDHEN and CDR2 SYDVKM. CDR3 length: 13 amino acids. For the CDR3, the DNA is TGTGCCAGCAGGGACAGGGGAATGAAGACCCAGTACTTC. Protein product: CASRDRGMKTQYF.

J is TRBJ2-7 and V is TRBV27, with D unclear. V was clipped by 5 bases and J by 5 bases, with 19 bases between them. Germline V gives CDR1 MNHEY, CDR2 SMNVEV (reference sequence). The CDR3 is made up of 15 amino acids. The CDR3 sequence is CASSPLAAPYDEQYF. DNA of the CDR3: TGTGCCAGCAGTCCCTTGGCCGCCCCCTACGACGAGCAGTACTTC.